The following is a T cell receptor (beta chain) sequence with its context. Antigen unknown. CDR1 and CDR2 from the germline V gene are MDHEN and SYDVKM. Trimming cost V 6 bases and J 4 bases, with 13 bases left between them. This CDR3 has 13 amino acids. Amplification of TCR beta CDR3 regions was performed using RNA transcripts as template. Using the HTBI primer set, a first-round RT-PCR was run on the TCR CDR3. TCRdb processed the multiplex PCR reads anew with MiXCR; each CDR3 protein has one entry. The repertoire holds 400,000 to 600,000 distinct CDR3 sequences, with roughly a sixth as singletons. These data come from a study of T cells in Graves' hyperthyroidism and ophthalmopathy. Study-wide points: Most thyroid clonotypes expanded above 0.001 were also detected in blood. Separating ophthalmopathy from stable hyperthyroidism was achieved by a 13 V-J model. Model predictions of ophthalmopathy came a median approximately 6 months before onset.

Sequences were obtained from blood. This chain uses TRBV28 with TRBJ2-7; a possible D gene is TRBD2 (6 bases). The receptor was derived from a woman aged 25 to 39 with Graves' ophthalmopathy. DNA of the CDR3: TGTGCCAGCAGGCGAGGGACTCTATACGAGCAGTACTTC. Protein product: CASRRGTLYEQYF.